These 31 T cell receptor beta chains were sequenced from one sample in a study of T cells in Graves' hyperthyroidism and ophthalmopathy. Regions amplified from RNA transcripts were the TCR beta CDR3 regions. HTBI primers were used for first-round RT-PCR of the TCR CDR3. TCRdb reprocessed the multiplex PCR reads with MiXCR, giving one entry per CDR3 protein. Seen here are 100,000 to 130,000 distinct CDR3 sequences, roughly 15% observed once, and the top ten hold roughly 40%. The specimen was blood. The receptors derive from a woman aged 45 to 65 with Graves' hyperthyroidism.

Comment on this clonotype: This likely comes from a read error, as the CDR3 has no conserved phenylalanine or tryptophan at its end. The CDR3 here is CASSLFGARNTGELFL. CDR3 in DNA: TGTGCCAGCAGCTTATTTGGGGCGAGGAACACCGGGGAGCTGTTTCTT. This chain joins TRBV7-9 and TRBJ2-2; TRBD1 is a possible D gene (5 bases). The CDR3 spans 16 residues. CDR1 is SEHNR and CDR2 is FQNEAQ in the germline V gene (reference sequence). Trimming stripped 2 bases from V and 1 base from J, with 11 bases between.

This chain links TRBV28 with TRBJ2-7; perhaps TRBD1 as D (6 bases). V was clipped by 6 bases and J by 4 bases, with 19 bases between them. Germline V gene sequence: CDR1 MDHEN, CDR2 SYDVKM. The CDR3 is made up of 15 amino acids. The CDR3 region is CASSSLGTPPYEQYF. In DNA form, the CDR3 reads TGTGCCAGCAGCTCCCTTGGGACACCTCCTTACGAGCAGTACTTC.

The table lists this clonotype with many counts. The chain uses TRBV7-8 and TRBJ2-1, with a weak D call TRBD2 (6 bases). The CDR3 has 15 amino acids. V lost 7 bases and J lost 9, with 22 bases in between. Germline V gene data show CDR1 as SGHVS and CDR2 as FQNEAQ. The CDR3: CASKRSSVQFGEQFF. CDR3 nucleotides: TGTGCCAGCAAACGTTCTAGCGTCCAATTCGGTGAGCAGTTCTTC.

The chain links TRBV20-1 to TRBJ2-7; 10 nucleotides match TRBD2. The CDR3 has 18 residues. The germline V gene encodes CDR1 DFQATT and CDR2 SNEGSKA (reference sequence). Losses at the gene ends were 3 bases for V and 5 bases for J; bases not matched to a gene: 19. CDR3 in amino acids: CSASPTSGTRMGMDEQYF. In nucleotides, the CDR3 is TGCAGTGCTAGCCCCACTAGCGGGACTAGAATGGGCATGGACGAGCAGTACTTC.

This clonotype has at least ten counts. The V and J genes are TRBV5-6 and TRBJ2-7; no clear D gene. Trimming pared 6 bases from V and 4 bases from J, leaving 14 bases between. The CDR3 length is 13 residues. The germline V gene has CDR1 SGHDT and CDR2 YYEEEE. The CDR3 sequence: CASTKGGMYEQYF. In DNA form, the CDR3 reads TGTGCCAGCACCAAAGGTGGGATGTACGAGCAGTACTTC.

This clonotype was detected many times. The V gene is TRBV7-8, the J gene TRBJ1-4; D not resolved. The CDR3 is 17 amino acids. Trimming cost V 5 bases and J 0 bases, with 16 bases left between them. CDR1 is SGHVS, CDR2 FQNEAQ, per germline. In DNA form, the CDR3 reads TGTGCCAGCAGCCTGGGCGGGAGGCCGGCAACTAATGAAAAACTGTTTTTT. Its protein product is CASSLGGRPATNEKLFF.

This clonotype was observed a few times. The V and J genes are TRBV29-1 and TRBJ1-1, with 8 bases lining up with TRBD1. The CDR3 runs 14 residues. Germline V gene lookup returns CDR1 SQVTM and CDR2 ANQGSEA. J lost 4 bases, V lost 5 bases, and 9 bases had no gene match. The CDR3 loop is CSVSLLTGGTEAFF. The CDR3 bases are TGCAGCGTTTCGTTACTTACAGGGGGCACTGAAGCTTTCTTT. The full variable domain, in which reference TRBV29-1 and TRBJ1-1 provide the parts outside the CDR3, is SAVISQKPSRDICQRGTSLTIQCQVDSQVTMMFWYRQQPGQSLTLIATANQGSEATYESGFVIDKFPISRPNLTFSTLTVSNMSPEDSSIYLCSVSLLTGGTEAFFGQGTRLTVV.

This clonotype was counted only a few times. The J gene is TRBJ2-7, the V gene TRBV20-1, with 8 nucleotides matching TRBD1. CDR1 DFQATT and CDR2 SNEGSKA come from the germline V gene (reference sequence). This CDR3 contains 15 residues. V lost 3 bases, J lost 5 bases, and 12 bases stayed unmatched. CDR3 nucleotides: TGCAGTGCTAGTTCCCTATCGGCAGGGGGCCACGAGCAGTACTTC. Its translation is CSASSLSAGGHEQYF.

This clonotype was observed at least ten times. V usage is TRBV2 and J usage is TRBJ2-3, with 9 bases lining up with TRBD2. Germline lookup yields CDR1 SNHLY and CDR2 FYNNEI. The J segment lost 0 bases and the V segment lost 6 bases, leaving 4 bases of the junction unmatched. CDR3 length: 15 amino acids. CDR3 coding DNA: TGTGCCAGCAGACTTAGCGGGGGAAGCACAGATACGCAGTATTTT. Encoded protein: CASRLSGGSTDTQYF.

This clonotype was found many times. The CDR3 DNA is TGTGCCAGCAGTTTAGAGGGAACGGCAGATACGCAGTATTTT. It codes for CASSLEGTADTQYF. This chain joins TRBV12-3 or TRBV12-4 and TRBJ2-3, with D unclear. The V and J ends lost 1 base and 4 bases respectively, with 9 bases between them. CDR3 size: 14 residues.

On this clonotype: The junction does not match germline at one end; this may be a read error. The chain uses TRBV11-2 and TRBJ2-7; D not certain. In germline, CDR1 is SGHAT, CDR2 FQNNGV. The CDR3 consists of 14 residues. CDR3 sequence reads: CASSLGIGDYEQYF. The CDR3 bases are TGTGCCAGCAGTTTAGGGATTGGGGACTACGAGCAGTACTTC.

This clonotype has ten or more counts. The chain is built from TRBV30 and TRBJ2-7, with D possibly matching TRBD2 (5 bases). Trimming took 5 bases from V and 5 from J, leaving 10 bases between them. Germline lookup yields CDR1 GTSNPN and CDR2 SVGIG (reference sequence). There are 11 residues in the CDR3. The CDR3 DNA sequence: TGTGCCTGGCAGACCGGGGACGAGCAGTACGTC. Translated, it gives CAWQTGDEQYV.

This clonotype has ten or more counts. V gene TRBV5-1 combines with J gene TRBJ1-2, with D possibly matching TRBD1 (6 bases). Germline V lookup: CDR1 SGHRS, CDR2 YFSETQ. The CDR3 loop spans 14 amino acids. Trimming stripped 4 bases from V and 6 bases from J, with 16 bases between. The CDR3 here is CASSPLDSKDGYTF. The CDR3 DNA follows: TGCGCCAGCAGCCCACTGGACAGCAAGGATGGCTACACCTTC. Full variable domain (remainder filled in from reference TRBV5-1 and TRBJ1-2): KAGVTQTPRYLIKTRGQQVTLSCSPISGHRSVSWYQQTPGQGLQFLFEYFSETQRNKGNFPGRFSGRQFSNSRSEMNVSTLELGDSALYLCASSPLDSKDGYTFGSGTRLTVV.

Many counts were recorded for this clonotype. The chain employs TRBV27 and TRBJ2-3; TRBD2 might be the D (6 bases). CDR1 and CDR2 from the germline V gene are MNHEY and SMNVEV (reference sequence). The V end was cut by 6 bases, the J end by 1 base, with 11 bases between. The CDR3 extends over 14 amino acids. DNA of the CDR3: TGTGCCAGCAGACGACTAGACCGCACAGATACGCAGTATTTT. Translated: CASRRLDRTDTQYF.

The chain joins TRBV6-1 to TRBJ2-2, with TRBD2 identical over 8 bases. Losses at the gene ends were 10 bases for V and 4 bases for J; bases not matched to a gene: 20. Germline CDR1 reads MNHNS; CDR2 reads SASEGT. CDR3 length: 18 residues. The CDR3 loop reads CAISHQPGLVSATGELFF. The CDR3 nucleotides are TGTGCCATCTCCCACCAACCGGGACTAGTTTCCGCCACCGGGGAGCTGTTTTTT.

This clonotype was detected many times. The CDR3 sequence: CASSLDRALGYTF. The CDR3 DNA reads TGTGCCAGCAGCTTGGACAGGGCCCTCGGCTACACCTTC. The chain couples TRBV11-2 to TRBJ1-2; TRBD1 matches 8 bases. The J segment lost 8 bases and the V segment lost 3 bases, leaving 5 bases of the junction unmatched. Germline V gene sequence: CDR1 SGHAT, CDR2 FQNNGV. This CDR3 has 13 residues.

This clonotype was recorded many times. The chain couples TRBV7-9 to TRBJ2-1, with 7 positions matching TRBD2. After removal of 6 bases from V and 8 bases from J, the junction contained 16 bases not matched to a gene. The germline V gene has CDR1 SEHNR and CDR2 FQNEAQ (reference sequence). There are 16 residues in the CDR3. The CDR3 nucleotides read TGTGCCAGCAGTGGGGGGGGGGGGGGGGGGAGCGATGAGCAGTTCTTC. Its translation is CASSGGGGGGSDEQFF.

This clonotype was seen many times. The rearrangement joins TRBV2 to TRBJ1-1; D unclear. CDR3 length equals 13 residues. Trimming shortened V by 7 bases and J by 2 bases, and 11 bases separated the two germline ends. Germline lookup yields CDR1 SNHLY and CDR2 FYNNEI. CDR3 protein: CASMSGSNTEAFF. The CDR3 DNA is TGTGCCAGCATGTCGGGGTCAAACACTGAAGCTTTCTTT.

The chain combines TRBV5-1 with TRBJ2-1; 9 nucleotides match TRBD1. Germline values: CDR1 SGHRS, CDR2 YFSETQ. This CDR3 contains 15 residues. The V gene end was trimmed by 9 bases and the J gene end by 5 bases; junction bases not matched to a gene: 12. The DNA for the CDR3 is TGCGCCACCCAATTGACAGGGGGAGCCCACAATGAGCAGTTCTTC. Translated: CATQLTGGAHNEQFF. The variable domain in full, completed from reference TRBV5-1 and TRBJ2-1, reads KAGVTQTPRYLIKTRGQQVTLSCSPISGHRSVSWYQQTPGQGLQFLFEYFSETQRNKGNFPGRFSGRQFSNSRSEMNVSTLELGDSALYLCATQLTGGAHNEQFFGPGTRLTVL.

This clonotype was recorded many times. The chain joins TRBV20-1 to TRBJ2-1, with 8 positions matching TRBD2. In germline, CDR1 is DFQATT, CDR2 SNEGSKA (reference sequence). V gave up 0 bases and J gave up 2 bases; unmatched junction bases: 9. CDR3 size: 17 residues. The CDR3 here is CSAREWTIGRAYNEQFF. For the CDR3, the DNA is TGCAGTGCTAGAGAGTGGACTATCGGGAGGGCCTACAATGAGCAGTTCTTC.

This clonotype was seen many times. The chain combines TRBV6-1 with TRBJ2-4, with D hard to call. The CDR3 totals 14 residues. Germline V lookup: CDR1 MNHNS, CDR2 SASEGT. V lost 6 bases and J 8 bases, leaving 17 bases between the germline ends. The CDR3 protein is CASSQYDDPDIQYF. CDR3 bases: TGTGCCAGCAGCCAGTACGACGATCCAGACATTCAGTACTTC.

This clonotype has ten or more counts. This chain's CDR3 is CATSDGGLETQYF. The DNA for the CDR3 is TGTGCCACCAGTGATGGAGGGTTAGAGACCCAGTACTTC. The genes are TRBV24-1 and TRBJ2-5; D may be TRBD2 (6 bases). CDR1 is KGHDR, CDR2 SFDVKD, per germline. V lost 3 bases, J lost 4 bases, and 8 bases lay in between. This CDR3 contains 13 residues.

In this sample, this clonotype turned up many times. The V gene is TRBV19, the J gene TRBJ2-4; no firm D call. Trimming removed 3 bases from V and 7 bases from J, with 25 bases in between. The CDR3 totals 18 residues. The V gene's germline CDR1 is LNHDA and CDR2 SQIVND (reference sequence). The CDR3 region has the DNA TGTGCCAGTAGTATTGCCGTTTCTCGCCTATCCCTATTGAACATTCAGTACTTC. Protein product: CASSIAVSRLSLLNIQYF.

This clonotype was counted many times. The chain employs TRBV20-1 and TRBJ2-7, with D uncertain. Looked up from germline, CDR1 is DFQATT and CDR2 is SNEGSKA (reference sequence). Between the trimmed V and J ends, which lost 3 bases and 4 bases, there was a span of 13 bases. The CDR3 spans 13 residues. The CDR3 here is CSASRVGSYEQYF. The CDR3 DNA follows: TGCAGTGCTAGTCGCGTTGGCTCGTACGAGCAGTACTTC.

Details on this clonotype: A read error may explain this, as a much larger clone is one base away. The rearrangement uses TRBV27 and TRBJ1-2; 12 bases map to TRBD1. This CDR3 region has 16 residues. Germline CDR1 is MNHEY and CDR2 is SMNVEV (reference sequence). The CDR3 sequence: CASNLLPGQGAVGYTF. The CDR3 DNA reads as TGTGCCAGCAATTTATTACCGGGACAGGGGGCGGTTGGCTACACCTTC.

The V call is TRBV6-2 or TRBV6-3, the J call TRBJ1-4; a possible D gene is TRBD1 (5 bases). CDR3 length: 17 amino acids. Germline CDR1 and CDR2: MNHEY and SVGEGT. Between the trimmed V and J ends, which lost 8 bases and 0 bases, there was a span of 19 bases. DNA for the CDR3: TGTGCCAGCCTTGCGGGGCCCCAAGGGGCAACTAATGAAAAACTGTTTTTT. The encoded protein is CASLAGPQGATNEKLFF.

The V and J genes are TRBV6-1 and TRBJ2-7; maybe TRBD1 (7 bases). The CDR3 runs to 14 residues. Trimming took 5 bases from V and 3 from J, leaving 14 bases between them. In germline, CDR1 is MNHNS, CDR2 SASEGT. The DNA for the CDR3 is TGTGCCAGCAGTTATGGGCAGGGGGGCTACGAGCAGTACTTC. Translation gives CASSYGQGGYEQYF.

This clonotype was seen many times. The chain employs TRBV20-1 and TRBJ2-7; the match to TRBD2 covers 14 bases. CDR1 DFQATT and CDR2 SNEGSKA come from the germline V gene (reference sequence). J gave up 3 bases and V 1 base, and 14 bases lay outside the gene matches. The CDR3 contains 19 residues. CDR3 nucleotide sequence: TGCAGTGCTAGAGGGGAGGGAATCGGACTAGCGGGAGGAATCTACGAGCAGTACTTC. Translation gives CSARGEGIGLAGGIYEQYF.

The table lists this clonotype with many counts. The chain carries TRBV27 and TRBJ2-3; D unclear. Deletions cut 4 bases from V and 1 base from J, with 6 bases between. The CDR3 loop spans 13 amino acids. Germline V gives CDR1 MNHEY, CDR2 SMNVEV (reference sequence). The CDR3 bases are TGTGCCAGCAGTTCCCAGGGCACAGATACGCAGTATTTT. Translated, it gives CASSSQGTDTQYF.

This clonotype was picked up many times. This chain joins TRBV15 and TRBJ2-2; D is uncertain. V lost 0 bases and J 4 bases, leaving 9 bases between the germline ends. Looked up from germline, CDR1 is LNHNV and CDR2 is YYDKDF (reference sequence). The CDR3 has 15 amino acids. CDR3 protein: CATSRDKILTGELFF. The CDR3 region has the DNA TGTGCCACCAGCAGAGATAAGATTCTCACCGGGGAGCTGTTTTTT.

This clonotype was recorded many times. CDR3 amino acids: CASSDRGLAGKRPPETQYF. CDR3 coding DNA: TGTGCCAGCAGTGACAGGGGGCTAGCGGGAAAGAGGCCCCCCGAGACCCAGTACTTC. The V gene is TRBV6-1, the J gene TRBJ2-5, with D possibly being TRBD2 (9 bases). The germline V and J ends were trimmed by 3 bases and 5 bases, with 28 bases remaining between them. The CDR3 has 19 amino acids. Germline V gene sequence: CDR1 MNHNS, CDR2 SASEGT.